Here is one T cell receptor beta chain with its context. This clone was seen a few times. The antigen it recognizes is unknown. Base quality data are lacking; no much larger clone is found one base away. Libraries were built with the immunoSEQ multiplex PCR assay. TCRdb re-hosts the immuneACCESS table, in-frame sequences only. Its copies lack some clones; in the studies checked, an unresolved V gene accounts for under half of them, and the cause for the rest is not known. The sample table holds tens of thousands of clones, of which roughly 30% were seen once. The top ten constitute under 3.5% of the sample. This record belongs to a study of tumour-infiltrating T cells in Burkitt lymphoma (dated by TCRdb to 2020 to 2021). Regarding the complete study: All epidemiological subtypes of Burkitt lymphoma were represented among the approximately 82 patients who made up the cohort. When TCR repertoire data were correlated with clinical outcome, productive clonality turned out to predict both overall and progression-free survival, independent of established prognosticators, age at diagnosis among them. General study outcomes and caveats: Several public clonotypes were found to be shared across numerous Burkitt lymphoma patients, which suggests a shared tumour neoantigen selection that is absent from diffuse large B-cell lymphoma.

V loses 1 base of germline sequence and J loses 6 bases, and the interval between the two ends is 16 bases. The CDR3 covers 16 residues, taking in both the cysteine and the phenylalanine. CDR3 DNA only is kept here, 48 bases in frame from base 1. As encoded in the germline V gene, CDR1 is SGHRS while CDR2 is YFSETQ. The sequence derives from a human donor with Burkitt lymphoma. The rearrangement combines TRBV5-1 with TRBJ2-2, with a tentative D gene TRBD2 over 5 matching bases. Material for sequencing was tumor tissue. The nucleotide sequence is TGCGCCAGCAGCTTGCTGGCCGGGCGGGCCCCCGGGGAGCTGTTTTTT. This codes for CASSLLAGRAPGELFF.